This TCR beta chain originates from a study of T-cell memory formation after mild COVID-19. The study, taken as a whole, reports: Memory cells collected pre-infection included some clones that later responded, suggesting cross-reactive memory joined. Proof of SARS-CoV-2 specificity was absent for the second-wave clones that crested on day 37.

The germline gives CDR1 MNHEY, CDR2 SVGAGI. The CDR3 is 15 residues long. This clonotype appeared a single time. Its antigen is not known. Mismatch with germline at one junction end may stem from a read error. cDNA libraries for TCR alpha and TCR beta, carrying sample barcodes and UMIs, came from 5'RACE with constant-segment primers. TCRdb independently ran MiXCR on the 5' RACE reads; one entry per CDR3 protein. The sample contains about 310,000 distinct CDR3 sequences, more than 15% of which appear only once. Sequenced sample: PBMCs or a T cell subset sorted from them (not recorded which). The TCR comes from a young man who had mild COVID-19 (a few samples of this study predate the infection). Cell type and time point are not known. The rearrangement uses TRBV6-5 and TRBJ2-2; tentatively, D is TRBD1 or TRBD2 (5 bases each). The CDR3 loop reads CSSSYSWGGSGELFF. The CDR3 DNA is TGTTCCAGCAGTTACTCGTGGGGCGGGTCCGGGGAGCTGTTTTTT.